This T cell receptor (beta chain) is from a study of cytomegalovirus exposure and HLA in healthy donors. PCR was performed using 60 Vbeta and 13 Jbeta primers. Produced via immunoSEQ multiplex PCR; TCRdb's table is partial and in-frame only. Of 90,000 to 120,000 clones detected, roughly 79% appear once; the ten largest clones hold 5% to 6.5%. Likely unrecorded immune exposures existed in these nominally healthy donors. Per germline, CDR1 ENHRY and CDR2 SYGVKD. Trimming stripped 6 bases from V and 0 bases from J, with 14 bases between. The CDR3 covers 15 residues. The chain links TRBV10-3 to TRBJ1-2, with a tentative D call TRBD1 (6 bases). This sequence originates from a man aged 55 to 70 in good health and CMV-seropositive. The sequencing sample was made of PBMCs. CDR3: CAIRTDRRANYGYTF. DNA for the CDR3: TGTGCCATCAGGACAGACAGGCGTGCTAACTATGGCTACACCTTC.